This paragraph reports one T cell receptor (beta chain). These data are taken from a study of blood T cell repertoires in COVID-19. Measured with immunoSEQ multiplex PCR; TCRdb has only the in-frame clones, and not every one. The repertoire holds over 300,000 clones, around 92% seen once, with 1% to 1.5% in the top ten. V was pared by 0 bases and J by 0 bases, with 7 bases between. In germline, CDR1 is SGHTS, CDR2 YDEGEE. The CDR3 extends over 15 amino acids. This sequence was found in a middle-aged man with acute or convalescent COVID-19. The chain combines TRBV5-8 with TRBJ1-5; D call uncertain. The source material was peripheral blood. The CDR3 DNA follows: TGTGCCAGCAGCTTGGATTCTTTTAGCAATCAGCCCCAGCATTTT. It yields the protein CASSLDSFSNQPQHF.